A single sample is the source of the 27 T cell receptor beta chains below, sequenced in a study of blood T cell repertoires in COVID-19. Profiled with immunoSEQ multiplex PCR; TCRdb holds only in-frame clones, not every one. The table lists 97,000 or so clones, 80% to 90% of them singletons. Sequencing used peripheral blood. These receptors came from a man in his forties with active or convalescent COVID-19.

The chain joins TRBV6-2 or TRBV6-3 to TRBJ2-5, with D unclear. The V end was cut by 6 bases, the J end by 3 bases, with 5 bases between. Germline values: CDR1 MNHEY, CDR2 SVGEGT. There are 11 residues in the CDR3. CDR3 coding DNA: TGTGCCAGCAGCTTAAAAGAGACCCAGTACTTC. Its translation is CASSLKETQYF.

This clone was counted only a few times. The gene calls are TRBV5-1 and TRBJ1-1; maybe TRBD1 (6 bases). Trimming pared 4 bases from V and 6 bases from J, leaving 13 bases between. Germline V gene lookup returns CDR1 SGHRS and CDR2 YFSETQ. CDR3 length equals 13 residues. CDR3 sequence reads: CASSLDRTAEAFF. In nucleotides, the CDR3 is TGCGCCAGCAGCCTCGACAGGACCGCTGAAGCTTTCTTT.

About this clone: Compared with germline, one end of the junction differs, possibly owing to a read error. Here the CDR3 reads CASSTGRRTVETQYF. Written as DNA, the CDR3 is TGTGCTAGCAGTACCGGACGGAGGACAGTGGAGACCCAGTACTTC. The rearrangement uses TRBV7-7 and TRBJ2-5; D may be TRBD1 (6 bases). Germline CDR1 reads SSHAT; CDR2 reads FNYEAQ (reference sequence). The CDR3 has 15 amino acids.

The V and J genes are TRBV25-1 and TRBJ2-1; possibly TRBD1 for D (5 bases). V lost 3 bases and J lost 7, with 19 bases in between. The length of the CDR3 is 16 residues. Germline CDR1 is MGHDK and CDR2 is SYGVNS. Here the CDR3 DNA reads TGTGCCAGCAGTGAGTCTCTTCGTGGGGCGAGTAATGAGCAGTTCTTC. This translates into CASSESLRGASNEQFF.

This chain links TRBV5-4 with TRBJ1-2; a possible D gene is TRBD1 (6 bases). The length of the CDR3 is 14 residues. The germline V gene encodes CDR1 SGHNT and CDR2 YYREEE (reference sequence). Trimming left V 5 bases short and J 3 bases short, with 14 bases between. CDR3 nucleotides: TGTGCCAGCAGAAAGGGGGGGGCTGACTATGGCTACACCTTC. Amino acids: CASRKGGADYGYTF.

This clone showed up just a few times. This rearrangement joins TRBV11-2 to TRBJ2-6; TRBD2 agrees at 7 bases. The V and J ends lost 4 bases and 0 bases, in that order; junction bases with no gene match: 3. Germline assignment: CDR1 SGHAT and CDR2 FQNNGV. CDR3 length: 16 amino acids. CDR3 loop: CASSWGGYSGANVLTF. In DNA, the CDR3 is TGTGCCAGCAGCTGGGGGGGATACTCTGGGGCCAACGTCCTGACTTTC.

The rearrangement joins TRBV6-1 to TRBJ2-5; 10 bases are shared with TRBD2. V trimming: 0 bases; J trimming: 0 bases; junction bases outside the gene matches: 1. Per germline, CDR1 MNHNS and CDR2 SASEGT. This CDR3 region has 16 residues. The CDR3 sequence: CASSEALAGYQETQYF. DNA of the CDR3: TGTGCCAGCAGTGAAGCACTAGCGGGGTACCAAGAGACCCAGTACTTC.

This clone was seen only once. The genes are TRBV12-3 or TRBV12-4 and TRBJ1-2, with 7 bases identical to TRBD1. The CDR3 has 13 residues. V trimming: 6 bases; J trimming: 5 bases; junction bases outside the gene matches: 6. CDR3 amino acids: CASRLTGRYGYTF. The CDR3 bases are TGTGCCAGCAGACTGACAGGGAGGTATGGCTACACCTTC.

V and J are TRBV10-3 and TRBJ2-3; 9 positions agree with TRBD2. This CDR3 has 16 residues. Germline CDR1 and CDR2: ENHRY and SYGVKD. V gave up 3 bases and J gave up 2 bases; unmatched junction bases: 6. The CDR3 spells CAISEPSGVITDTQYF. The CDR3 nucleotides are TGTGCCATCAGTGAACCTAGCGGGGTAATCACAGATACGCAGTATTTT.

This clone was found once. J is TRBJ1-2 and V is TRBV2, with D uncertain. The V end was cut by 7 bases, the J end by 2 bases, with 5 bases between. The CDR3 is 11 residues long. CDR1 is SNHLY and CDR2 is FYNNEI in the germline V gene. CDR3 protein: CASTQNYGYTF. Written as DNA, the CDR3 is TGTGCCAGCACGCAGAACTATGGCTACACCTTC.

This clone was seen a handful of times. The genes are TRBV3-1 (or the pseudogene TRBV3-2) and TRBJ1-1, with D perhaps TRBD1 (6 bases). With 1 base removed from V and 6 bases from J, the gap between germline ends came to 15 bases. The CDR3 is made up of 15 amino acids. Germline V gene sequence: CDR1 LGHDT, CDR2 YNNKEL (reference sequence). The DNA of the CDR3 is TGTGCCAGCAGCCAAGGGGGCAGGGGAAGAGCTGAAGCTTTCTTT. Translating it yields CASSQGGRGRAEAFF.

The sample holds a few counts of this clone. The rearrangement joins TRBV7-9 to TRBJ1-2; TRBD1 matches 10 bases. The CDR3 extends over 16 amino acids. Germline V gene data show CDR1 as SEHNR and CDR2 as FQNEAQ (reference sequence). Trimming took 4 bases from V and 2 from J; bases not matched to a gene: 7. The CDR3 reads CASSSLRDRGNYGYTF. CDR3 DNA sequence: TGTGCCAGCAGCTCACTCCGGGACAGGGGCAACTATGGCTACACCTTC.

The chain is built from TRBV19 and TRBJ2-2, with a possible D match to TRBD1 (5 bases). From germline, CDR1 is LNHDA and CDR2 SQIVND (reference sequence). Trimming removed 7 bases at V and 1 base at J, with 13 bases between. The CDR3 is 15 amino acids. The CDR3 reads CASNKDTLNTGELFF. The CDR3 DNA reads as TGTGCCAGTAATAAGGACACTTTGAACACCGGGGAGCTGTTTTTT.

The gene calls are TRBV10-1 and TRBJ1-1; maybe TRBD1 (6 bases). The CDR3 covers 13 residues. V dropped 6 bases and J dropped 1 base, with 9 bases sitting between them. Per germline, CDR1 WNHNN and CDR2 SYGVQD (reference sequence). The CDR3 loop is CASRETGNTEAFF. The CDR3 coding sequence is TGCGCCAGCAGGGAGACAGGGAACACTGAAGCTTTCTTT.

This sequence joins TRBV2 and TRBJ2-3, with 7 bases matching TRBD2. Germline V gives CDR1 SNHLY, CDR2 FYNNEI. The CDR3 runs 13 residues. V lost 6 bases and J lost 5; bases outside the gene matches: 5. DNA for the CDR3: TGTGCCAGCAGGGGCGGGGGAGGAGATACGCAGTATTTT. Amino acids: CASRGGGGDTQYF.

V usage is TRBV29-1 and J usage is TRBJ1-1, with 7 bases lining up with TRBD1. Germline values: CDR1 SQVTM, CDR2 ANQGSEA. J gave up 0 bases and V 6 bases, and 7 bases lay outside the gene matches. The CDR3 extends over 14 amino acids. CDR3 nucleotides: TGCAGCGTCGAGAGACAGGGTCTGAACACTGAAGCTTTCTTT. This sequence encodes CSVERQGLNTEAFF.

The chain employs TRBV2 and TRBJ2-2; 7 positions match TRBD2. Germline CDR1 SNHLY, CDR2 FYNNEI. The CDR3 is made up of 14 amino acids. Trimming at V came to 10 bases and at J to 0 bases, leaving 5 bases not matched to a gene. As DNA, the CDR3 is TGTGCCATCCAGCGGGGCGCGAACACCGGGGAGCTGTTTTTT. Its protein product is CAIQRGANTGELFF.

The chain employs TRBV2 and TRBJ1-2; D is uncertain. Germline CDR1 is SNHLY and CDR2 is FYNNEI. The CDR3 loop spans 13 amino acids. V lost 6 bases, J lost 0 bases, and 8 bases lay in between. CDR3 coding DNA: TGTGCCAGCAGGGGCACAGCTAACTATGGCTACACCTTC. As protein: CASRGTANYGYTF.

The V gene is TRBV6-5, the J gene TRBJ2-7; 12 nucleotides match TRBD2. Per germline, CDR1 MNHEY and CDR2 SVGAGI. The CDR3 covers 14 residues. V was pared by 5 bases and J by 9 bases, with 8 bases of the junction left unmatched. The CDR3 sequence is CASSPPASGGGQYF. The CDR3, as DNA: TGTGCCAGCAGTCCACCCGCTAGCGGGGGGGGGCAGTACTTC.

The CDR3 protein is CASSLHGESNQPQHF. In nucleotides, the CDR3 is TGTGCCAGCAGCCTCCACGGGGAGAGCAATCAGCCCCAGCATTTT. The rearrangement links TRBV9 to TRBJ1-5; D gene unclear. Trimming took 4 bases from V and 1 from J, leaving 12 bases between them. Germline-derived CDR1 and CDR2 are SGDLS and YYNGEE. The CDR3 has 15 residues.

The gene calls are TRBV30 and TRBJ1-6, with a tentative D call TRBD1 (5 bases). V lost 0 bases, J lost 10 bases, and 13 bases lay in between. CDR1 GTSNPN and CDR2 SVGIG come from the germline V gene (reference sequence). This CDR3 is built from 14 residues. The CDR3 DNA follows: TGTGCCTGGAGTGTGGGGCAGCCCAAATCACCCCTCCACTTT. This encodes CAWSVGQPKSPLHF.

The chain carries TRBV9 and TRBJ1-2; D possibly corresponds to TRBD1 (5 bases). V lost 5 bases, J lost 9 bases, and 17 bases lay in between. CDR3 size: 13 residues. Germline values: CDR1 SGDLS, CDR2 YYNGEE. The CDR3 loop is CASRRDGLWSYTF. The CDR3 nucleotides are TGTGCCAGCAGAAGGGACGGACTATGGAGCTACACCTTC.

V is TRBV19 and J is TRBJ2-7; D perhaps matches TRBD1 (5 bases). Germline CDR1 LNHDA, CDR2 SQIVND (reference sequence). Trimming cost V 4 bases and J 0 bases, with 10 bases left between them. This CDR3 is 14 amino acids long. CDR3 coding DNA: TGTGCCAGTAGTACAAGACAGTTCTCCTACGAGCAGTACTTC. It codes for CASSTRQFSYEQYF. Variable domain in full (rest from reference TRBV19 and TRBJ2-7): DGGITQSPKYLFRKEGQNVTLSCEQNLNHDAMYWYRQDPGQGLRLIYYSQIVNDFQKGDIAEGYSVSREKKESFPLTVTSAQKNPTAFYLCASSTRQFSYEQYFGPGTRLTVT.

The chain carries TRBV7-2 and TRBJ2-7, with 7 positions matching TRBD1. There are 15 residues in the CDR3. With 5 bases clipped from V and 0 bases from J, the junction kept 7 bases outside the gene matches. Per germline, CDR1 SGHTA and CDR2 FQGNSA. The CDR3 DNA reads as TGTGCCAGCAGCCCCTGGGGGACAGCCTCCTACGAGCAGTACTTC. It encodes CASSPWGTASYEQYF.

V and J are TRBV3-1 (or the pseudogene TRBV3-2) and TRBJ1-5, with TRBD1 identical over 9 bases. The length of the CDR3 is 15 residues. In germline, CDR1 is LGHDT, CDR2 YNNKEL (reference sequence). With 4 bases clipped from V and 9 bases from J, the junction kept 10 bases outside the gene matches. The CDR3 sequence: CASSRSQGAHWPQHF. CDR3 nucleotides: TGTGCCAGCAGCCGCTCACAGGGGGCCCATTGGCCCCAGCATTTT.

The rearrangement joins TRBV29-1 to TRBJ1-2; 8 positions agree with TRBD1. The CDR3 contains 14 residues. Germline assignment: CDR1 SQVTM and CDR2 ANQGSEA. The V and J ends lost 3 bases and 8 bases, in that order; junction bases with no gene match: 11. The CDR3 region has the DNA TGCAGCGTTGAGGGACAGGCGCCAAGGGAAGGCTACACCTTC. It translates to CSVEGQAPREGYTF. Variable domain in full (rest from reference TRBV29-1 and TRBJ1-2): SAVISQKPSRDICQRGTSLTIQCQVDSQVTMMFWYRQQPGQSLTLIATANQGSEATYESGFVIDKFPISRPNLTFSTLTVSNMSPEDSSIYLCSVEGQAPREGYTFGSGTRLTVV.

The genes are TRBV10-1 and TRBJ1-5, with 7 bases fitting TRBD1. This CDR3 contains 13 residues. CDR1 WNHNN and CDR2 SYGVQD come from the germline V gene (reference sequence). Trimming removed 8 bases from V and 3 bases from J; junction bases left unmatched: 4. The CDR3 sequence is CASGEGANQPQHF. CDR3 DNA sequence: TGCGCCAGCGGAGAGGGGGCCAATCAGCCCCAGCATTTT.